The present entry profiles one T cell receptor beta chain with its context. Its antigen is still unknown. No much larger clonotype is one base removed from it; base qualities were not supplied. The trial excluded patients who had a history of autoimmune disease or were on systemic immunosuppression. Peripheral blood for TCR sequencing was drawn from every dose cohort at baseline, at cycle 4 day 1 and at cycle 7 day 1. Samples came from an open-label, multicenter, first-in-human phase I dose-escalation trial of ivuxolimab. Adults with locally advanced or metastatic melanoma, renal cell carcinoma, hepatocellular carcinoma or head and neck squamous cell carcinoma were enrolled in the trial. Before TCR sequencing, CD4+ T cells and CD8+ T cells were sorted from peripheral blood as separate populations. CDR1 and CDR2, looked up from the germline V gene, are SNHLY and FYNNEI. The CDR3 measures 14 amino acids from cysteine to phenylalanine. Only CDR3 DNA is held: 42 bases, read in frame from base 1. V is trimmed back by 4 bases and J by 11 bases, and the junction contains 13 bases that no gene match accounts for.

For sequencing of the TCRbeta CDR3 region, genomic DNA was extracted from the sorted cells. The immunoSEQ Assay was used for sequencing of TCRbeta CDR3 regions. TCRdb provides this immuneACCESS table in a form limited to in-frame rearrangements. Some clones are lacking; in checked studies, under half of them reflect an unresolved V gene, and why the rest are absent is not known. Here the sample has nearly 55,000 clones; around 88% occur a single time. Of the sample, approximately 1.4% falls within the top ten clones. The data belong to a study of OX40 agonist ivuxolimab in advanced cancers. For the wider study: The costimulatory receptor OX40 (CD134) was targeted by ivuxolimab, a fully human IgG2 agonistic monoclonal antibody. The dose-escalation cohort was 82.7% male with a mean age of roughly 62 years, ranging from about 20 to 85. Patients were allowed to have had prior anti-PD-1, anti-PD-L1 or anti-CTLA-4 therapy, and less than 45% of the dose-escalation patients had previously received checkpoint inhibitors. Peripheral TCRbeta sequencing was intended to test whether TCR sequence diversity was altered and clonal T-cell expansion was caused by ivuxolimab. The monotherapy dose-escalation portion (N ≈ 50 patients) of the phase I ivuxolimab trial is reported in the paper. Intravenous ivuxolimab was administered to patients every 2 weeks at six dose levels: 0.01, 0.1, 0.3, 1.5, 3 and 10 mg/kg. Of the approximately 50 dose-escalation patients, hepatocellular carcinoma was present in about 20, melanoma in around 15, renal cell carcinoma in 9 and head and neck cancer in 9. Three dose-escalation patients achieved partial responses, one with hepatocellular carcinoma and two with cutaneous melanoma.

General conclusions and limits of the study: Partial responders in the 0.1-3.0 mg/kg groups had among the lowest normalized peripheral clonal expansion, especially among CD8+ T cells. On average, CD8+ T cells showed more expanded clones than CD4+ T cells after ivuxolimab. Antigen specificity was not determined for the clonally expanded peripheral T cells. Low levels of normalized T-cell clonal expansion were also seen in some nonresponding patients. At doses of 0.1 to 3.0 mg/kg, clonal expansion of both CD4+ and CD8+ T cells in blood was seen between baseline and week 6.

Sequencing used CD4+ or CD8+ T cells sorted from blood, obtained in a trial of the OX40 agonist ivuxolimab. This receptor was identified in an adult with an advanced solid tumor such as melanoma, head and neck, liver or kidney cancer. The rearranged chain carries TRBV2 and TRBJ1-1, with 7 junctional bases fitting TRBD1. The CDR3 region: CASSGTGGEVWAFF. The DNA reads TGTGCCAGCAGTGGGACAGGCGGAGAAGTCTGGGCTTTCTTT.